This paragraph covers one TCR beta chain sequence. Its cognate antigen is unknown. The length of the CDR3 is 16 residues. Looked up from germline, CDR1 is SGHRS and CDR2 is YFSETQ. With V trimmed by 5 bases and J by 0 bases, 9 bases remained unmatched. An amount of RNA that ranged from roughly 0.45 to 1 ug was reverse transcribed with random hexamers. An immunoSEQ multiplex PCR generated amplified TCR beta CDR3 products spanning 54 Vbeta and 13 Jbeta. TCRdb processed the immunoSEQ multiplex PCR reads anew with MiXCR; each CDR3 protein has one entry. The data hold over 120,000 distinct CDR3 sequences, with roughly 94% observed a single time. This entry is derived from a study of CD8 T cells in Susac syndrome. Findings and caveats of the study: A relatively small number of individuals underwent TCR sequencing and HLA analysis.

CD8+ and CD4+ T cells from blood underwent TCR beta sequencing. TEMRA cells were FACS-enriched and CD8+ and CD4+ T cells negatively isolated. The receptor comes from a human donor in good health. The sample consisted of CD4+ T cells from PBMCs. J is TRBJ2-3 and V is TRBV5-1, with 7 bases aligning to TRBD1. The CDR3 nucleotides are TGCGCCAGCAGTCCCGGGGACAGTTCAAGCACAGATACGCAGTATTTT. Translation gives CASSPGDSSSTDTQYF.